This T cell receptor (beta chain) was identified during a study of T-cell reconstitution after alpha-beta-depleted transplantation in children. The TCRbeta library incorporated unique molecular identifiers. TCRdb used MiXCR to reprocess the PCR reads, holding one entry per CDR3 protein. The profile shows some 390,000 distinct CDR3 sequences, 20% of them singletons. CDR1 is SEHNR, CDR2 FQNEAQ, per germline (reference sequence). The CDR3 consists of 14 residues. Trimming at V came to 5 bases and at J to 11 bases, leaving 13 bases not matched to a gene. This clonotype originated in a human donor who donated a stem cell graft to a child with acute myeloid leukemia. The sample here was PBMCs from the stem cell graft donor, taken from the stem cell graft. The J gene is TRBJ2-5, the V gene TRBV7-9; 8 bases fit TRBD2. CDR3 in DNA: TGTGCCAGCAGCCCCGAGGGCCCTCGGGGGGGGCAGTACTTC. Protein sequence: CASSPEGPRGGQYF.